This TCR beta chain was sequenced for a study of CD8 T cells in Susac syndrome. As for this clonotype: No antigen is known for it.

With V trimmed by 0 bases and J by 5 bases, 3 bases remained unmatched. The CDR3 length is 16 residues. Germline loops: CDR1 LGHDT, CDR2 YNNKEL (reference sequence). Whole-study findings and limits: It was acknowledged in the study that the number of individuals who were included in its TCR sequencing and HLA analysis was relatively small.

With random hexamers, roughly 0.45 to 1 ug RNA was reverse transcribed. Multiplex immunoSEQ PCR targeted 54 Vbeta and 13 Jbeta TCR beta segments. A single record per CDR3 protein comes from TCRdb applying MiXCR to the immunoSEQ multiplex PCR reads. The sample has approximately 100,000 distinct CDR3 sequences; about 96% are singletons. TCR beta was sequenced from blood CD8+ and CD4+ T cells. Controls were age- and sex-matched healthy donors. The source material was CD4+ T cells from PBMCs. The clonotype originates from a human donor in good health. V and J are TRBV3-1 and TRBJ2-5, with 13 bases identical to TRBD2. CDR3 bases: TGTGCCAGCAGCCAAGATACACTAGCGGGAGGGGAGACCCAGTACTTC. This translates into CASSQDTLAGGETQYF.